One sample yielded the 10 T cell receptor beta chains listed below, sequenced in a study of T cell changes during pregnancy in multiple sclerosis. TCRdb keeps only in-frame clones here, not all; method: immunoSEQ multiplex PCR. This sample has some 20,000 clones; roughly 90% occur once, and the top ten carry 5.3%. Sample: CD8+ T cells from peripheral blood mononuclear cells, taken in the second trimester of pregnancy. These receptor sequences come from a female donor in good health, enrolled as a control in a pregnancy study.

For the CDR3, the DNA is TGTGCCACCCGGGGAGCCAAAAACATTCAGTACTTC. Its translation: CATRGAKNIQYF. The chain uses TRBV27 and TRBJ2-4, with TRBD2 as a possible D gene (5 bases). CDR3 length: 12 residues. In germline, CDR1 is MNHEY, CDR2 SMNVEV (reference sequence). The V end was cut by 10 bases, the J end by 0 bases, with 7 bases between.

This chain links TRBV6-5 with TRBJ1-1; perhaps TRBD1 as D (5 bases). The CDR3 has 14 amino acids. V gave up 6 bases and J gave up 4 bases, with 15 bases separating them. Germline V gives CDR1 MNHEY, CDR2 SVGAGI. CDR3 nucleotide sequence: TGTGCCAGCAGCCCGACGCGGGGGTTCACTGAAGCTTTCTTT. Translated, it gives CASSPTRGFTEAFF.

Judged by abundance, this clone is medium-sized. CDR3 sequence (DNA): TGTGCCATCAGGACGGGGGAGGGCCACACCGGGGAGCTGTTTTTT. This translates into CAIRTGEGHTGELFF. V is TRBV10-3 and J is TRBJ2-2; 7 bases agree with TRBD2. V lost 6 bases and J lost 3; bases outside the gene matches: 7. This CDR3 comprises 15 residues. CDR1 and CDR2 from the germline V gene are ENHRY and SYGVKD.

The V and J genes are TRBV28 and TRBJ1-2; D remains ambiguous. Germline CDR1 is MDHEN and CDR2 is SYDVKM. This CDR3 is built from 13 residues. V was cut by 10 bases and J by 4 bases, with 16 bases left in between. The CDR3 nucleotides read TGTGCCACATCCTTGGGCAGTGGCTATGGCTACACCTTC. Translating gives CATSLGSGYGYTF.

This chain uses TRBV11-2 with TRBJ2-4, with 8 bases that match TRBD2. Per the germline V gene, CDR1 is SGHAT and CDR2 is FQNNGV. This CDR3 comprises 15 residues. V trimming: 8 bases; J trimming: 2 bases; junction bases outside the gene matches: 8. The CDR3 loop reads CASRRIAGTKNIQYF. CDR3 DNA sequence: TGTGCCAGCCGGAGGATAGCGGGGACCAAAAACATTCAGTACTTC.

V gene TRBV7-3 combines with J gene TRBJ2-1; maybe TRBD2 (6 bases). V lost 5 bases and J 0 bases, leaving 11 bases between the germline ends. This CDR3 has 15 residues. Germline V CDR1 and CDR2: SGHTA, FQGTGA. The CDR3 sequence is CASSIAASSYNEQFF. The CDR3 nucleotides read TGTGCCAGCAGCATAGCGGCGAGCTCCTACAATGAGCAGTTCTTC.

The gene calls are TRBV10-3 and TRBJ1-2; 7 bases match TRBD1. Germline-derived CDR1 and CDR2 are ENHRY and SYGVKD. The CDR3 is 14 residues long. After removal of 2 bases from V and 0 bases from J, the junction contained 0 bases not matched to a gene. This CDR3 is CAISEDRANYGYTF. CDR3 bases: TGTGCCATCAGTGAGGACAGGGCTAACTATGGCTACACCTTC.

The chain links TRBV7-9 to TRBJ2-7; TRBD2 is a possible D gene (5 bases). Trimming removed 0 bases from V and 5 bases from J, with 11 bases in between. The CDR3 contains 14 residues. The germline CDR1 and CDR2 sequences are SEHNR and FQNEAQ (reference sequence). In DNA form, the CDR3 reads TGTGCCAGCAGCTTAGCAACTGGGAGCCACGAGCAGTACTTC. It translates to CASSLATGSHEQYF.

This sequence joins TRBV7-9 and TRBJ2-7, with 10 nucleotides matching TRBD2. The CDR3 length is 16 residues. The V and J ends lost 0 bases and 6 bases, in that order; junction bases with no gene match: 8. Germline V gene sequence: CDR1 SEHNR, CDR2 FQNEAQ (reference sequence). CDR3 region: CASSLARVAGGGEQYF. The CDR3 DNA reads TGTGCCAGCAGCTTAGCGCGGGTAGCGGGGGGTGGCGAGCAGTACTTC.

The rearrangement uses TRBV4-1 and TRBJ2-1; D perhaps matches TRBD1 (5 bases). This CDR3 has 14 residues. CDR1 and CDR2 (germline): MGHRA, YSYEKL. V dropped 4 bases and J dropped 6 bases, with 13 bases sitting between them. The CDR3, as DNA: TGCGCCAGCAGCCTCACGATGCAGGGCAATGAGCAGTTCTTC. This sequence encodes CASSLTMQGNEQFF.